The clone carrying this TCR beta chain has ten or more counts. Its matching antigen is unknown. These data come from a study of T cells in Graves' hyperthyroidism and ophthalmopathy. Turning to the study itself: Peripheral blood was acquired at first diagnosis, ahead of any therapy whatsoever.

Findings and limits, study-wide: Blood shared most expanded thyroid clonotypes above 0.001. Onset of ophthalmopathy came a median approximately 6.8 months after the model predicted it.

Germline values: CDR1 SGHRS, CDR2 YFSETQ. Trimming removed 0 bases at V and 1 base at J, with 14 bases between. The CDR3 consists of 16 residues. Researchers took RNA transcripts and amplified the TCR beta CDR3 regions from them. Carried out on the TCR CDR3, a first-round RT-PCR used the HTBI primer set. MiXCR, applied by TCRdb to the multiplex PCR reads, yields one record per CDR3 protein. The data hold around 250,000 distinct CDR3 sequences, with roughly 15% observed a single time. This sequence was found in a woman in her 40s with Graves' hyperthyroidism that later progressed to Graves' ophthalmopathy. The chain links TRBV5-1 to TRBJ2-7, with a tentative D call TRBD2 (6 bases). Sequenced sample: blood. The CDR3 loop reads CASSLGWSGGSYEQYF. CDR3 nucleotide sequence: TGCGCCAGCAGCTTGGGTTGGTCCGGGGGTTCCTACGAGCAGTACTTC.